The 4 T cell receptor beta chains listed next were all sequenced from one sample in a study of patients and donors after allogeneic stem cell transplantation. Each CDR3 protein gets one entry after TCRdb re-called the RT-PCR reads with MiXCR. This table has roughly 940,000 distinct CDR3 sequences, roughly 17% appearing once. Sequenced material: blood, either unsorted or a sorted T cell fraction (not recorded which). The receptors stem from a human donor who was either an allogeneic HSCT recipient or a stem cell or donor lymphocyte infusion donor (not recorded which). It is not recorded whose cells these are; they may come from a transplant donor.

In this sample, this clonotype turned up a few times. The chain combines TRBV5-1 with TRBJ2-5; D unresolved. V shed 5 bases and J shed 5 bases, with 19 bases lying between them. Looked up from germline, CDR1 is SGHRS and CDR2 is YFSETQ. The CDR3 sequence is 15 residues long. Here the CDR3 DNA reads TGCGCCAGCAGTCCGAGCGCGCCCGCTGGGGAGACCCAGTACTTC. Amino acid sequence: CASSPSAPAGETQYF.

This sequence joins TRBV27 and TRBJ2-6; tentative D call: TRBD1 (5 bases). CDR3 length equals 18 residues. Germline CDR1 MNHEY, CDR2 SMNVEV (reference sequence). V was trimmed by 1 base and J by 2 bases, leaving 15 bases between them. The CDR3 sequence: CASSLYRPTRAGANVLTF. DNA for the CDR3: TGTGCCAGCAGTTTATATCGCCCCACCAGGGCTGGGGCCAACGTCCTGACTTTC.

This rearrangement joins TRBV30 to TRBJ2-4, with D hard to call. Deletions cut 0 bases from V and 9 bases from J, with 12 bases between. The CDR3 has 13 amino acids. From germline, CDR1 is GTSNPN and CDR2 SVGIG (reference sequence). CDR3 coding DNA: TGTGCCTGGAGTGTGTCCAGCCTGGGCATTCAGTACTTC. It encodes CAWSVSSLGIQYF.

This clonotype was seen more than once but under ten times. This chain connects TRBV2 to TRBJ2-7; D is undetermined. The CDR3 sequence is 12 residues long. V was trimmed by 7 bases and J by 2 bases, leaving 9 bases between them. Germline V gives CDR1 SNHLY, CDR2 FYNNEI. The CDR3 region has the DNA TGTGCCAGCAATAAGGGTACCTACGAGCAGTACTTC. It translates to CASNKGTYEQYF.